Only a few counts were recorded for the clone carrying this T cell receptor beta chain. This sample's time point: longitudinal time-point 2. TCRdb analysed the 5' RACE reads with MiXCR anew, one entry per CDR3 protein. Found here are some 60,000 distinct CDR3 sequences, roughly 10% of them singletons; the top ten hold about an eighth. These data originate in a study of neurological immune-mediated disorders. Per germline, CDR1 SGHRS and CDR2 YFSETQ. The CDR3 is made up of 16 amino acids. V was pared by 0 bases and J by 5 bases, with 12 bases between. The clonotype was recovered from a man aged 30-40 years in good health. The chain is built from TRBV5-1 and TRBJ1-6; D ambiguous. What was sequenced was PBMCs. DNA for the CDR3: TGCGCCAGCAGCTTGGTAGTAGGAGGAGATAATTCACCCCTCCACTTT. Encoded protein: CASSLVVGGDNSPLHF.